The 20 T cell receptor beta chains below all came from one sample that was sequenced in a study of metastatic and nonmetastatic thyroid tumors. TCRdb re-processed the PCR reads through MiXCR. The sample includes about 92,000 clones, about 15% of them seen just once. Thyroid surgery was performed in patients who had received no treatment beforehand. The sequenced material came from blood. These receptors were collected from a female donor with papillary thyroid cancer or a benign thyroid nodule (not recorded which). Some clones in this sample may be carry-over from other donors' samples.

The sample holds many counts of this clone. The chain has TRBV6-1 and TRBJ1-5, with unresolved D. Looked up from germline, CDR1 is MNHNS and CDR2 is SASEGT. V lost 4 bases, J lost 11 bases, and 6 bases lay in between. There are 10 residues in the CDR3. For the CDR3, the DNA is TGTGCCAGCAGTGCAGAGACCCAGCATTTT. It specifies CASSAETQHF.

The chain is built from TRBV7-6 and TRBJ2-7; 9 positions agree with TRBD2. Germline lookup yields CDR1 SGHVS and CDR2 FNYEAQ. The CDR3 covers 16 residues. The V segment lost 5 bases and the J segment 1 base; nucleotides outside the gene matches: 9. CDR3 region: CASSPEVAGASYEQYF. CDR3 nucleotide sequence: TGTGCCAGCAGCCCCGAGGTAGCGGGGGCTTCCTACGAGCAGTACTTC.

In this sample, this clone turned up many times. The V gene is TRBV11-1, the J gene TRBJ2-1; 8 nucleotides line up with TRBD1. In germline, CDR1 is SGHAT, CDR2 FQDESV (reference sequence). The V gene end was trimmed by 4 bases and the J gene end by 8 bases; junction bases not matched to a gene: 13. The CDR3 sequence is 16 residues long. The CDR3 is CASSSPGQALGDEQFF. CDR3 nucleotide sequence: TGTGCCAGCAGCTCCCCGGGACAGGCTTTAGGCGATGAGCAGTTCTTC.

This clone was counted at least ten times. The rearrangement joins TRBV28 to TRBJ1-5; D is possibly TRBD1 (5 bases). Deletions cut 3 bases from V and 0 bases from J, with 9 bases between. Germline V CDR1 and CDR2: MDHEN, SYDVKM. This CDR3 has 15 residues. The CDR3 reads CASSFTGYSNQPQHF. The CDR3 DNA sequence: TGTGCCAGCAGTTTTACAGGTTATAGCAATCAGCCCCAGCATTTT.

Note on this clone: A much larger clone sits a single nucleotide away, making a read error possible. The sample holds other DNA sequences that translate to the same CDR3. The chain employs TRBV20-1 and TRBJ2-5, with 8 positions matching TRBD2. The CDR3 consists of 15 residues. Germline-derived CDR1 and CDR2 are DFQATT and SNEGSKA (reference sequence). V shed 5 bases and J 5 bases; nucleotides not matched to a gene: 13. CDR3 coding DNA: TGCAGTGCTTACGGACTAGCTGGGGAGGCGGAGACCCAGTACTTC. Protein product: CSAYGLAGEAETQYF.

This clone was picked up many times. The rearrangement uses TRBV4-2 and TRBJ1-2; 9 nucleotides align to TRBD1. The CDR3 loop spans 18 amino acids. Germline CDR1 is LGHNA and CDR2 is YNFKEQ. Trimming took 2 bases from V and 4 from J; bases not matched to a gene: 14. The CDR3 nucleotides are TGTGCCAGCAGCCAAACCCACCTACAGGGGGCGGGTGTCTATGGCTACACCTTC. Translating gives CASSQTHLQGAGVYGYTF.

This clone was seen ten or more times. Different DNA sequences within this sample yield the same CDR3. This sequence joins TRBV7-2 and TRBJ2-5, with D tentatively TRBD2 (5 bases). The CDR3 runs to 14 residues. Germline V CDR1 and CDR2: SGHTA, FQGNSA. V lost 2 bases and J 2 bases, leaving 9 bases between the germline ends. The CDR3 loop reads CASSLRRTQETQYF. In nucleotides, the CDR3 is TGTGCCAGCAGCTTAAGGCGGACTCAAGAGACCCAGTACTTC.

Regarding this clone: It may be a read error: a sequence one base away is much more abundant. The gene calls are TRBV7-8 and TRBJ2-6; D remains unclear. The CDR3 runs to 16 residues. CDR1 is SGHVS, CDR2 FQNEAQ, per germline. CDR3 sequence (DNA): TGTGCCAGCAGCTTAGGGACCCTCTCTGGGACCAACGTCCTGACTTTC. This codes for CASSLGTLSGTNVLTF.

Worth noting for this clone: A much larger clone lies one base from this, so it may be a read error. The CDR3 DNA is TGTGCCAGCAGTACCTCCTTAGCGGGGGGGATGGTACGGACAGATACGCAGTATTTT. Residues: CASSTSLAGGMVRTDTQYF. V usage is TRBV6-2 or TRBV6-3 and J usage is TRBJ2-3, with 11 positions matching TRBD2. CDR3 length: 19 amino acids. Germline V gene lookup returns CDR1 MNHEY and CDR2 SVGEGT. Trimming at V came to 5 bases and at J to 3 bases, leaving 16 bases not matched to a gene.

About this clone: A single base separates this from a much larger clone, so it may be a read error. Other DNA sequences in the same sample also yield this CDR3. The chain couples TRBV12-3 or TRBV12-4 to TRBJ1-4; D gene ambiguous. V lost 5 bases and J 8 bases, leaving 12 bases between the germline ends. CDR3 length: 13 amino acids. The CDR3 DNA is TGTGCCAGCAGTATGGATCTCCGGGAAAAACTGTTTTTT. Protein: CASSMDLREKLFF.

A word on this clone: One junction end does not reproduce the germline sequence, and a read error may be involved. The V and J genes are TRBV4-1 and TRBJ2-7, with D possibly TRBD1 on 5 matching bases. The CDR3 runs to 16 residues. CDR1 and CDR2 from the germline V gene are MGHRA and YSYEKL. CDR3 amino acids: CASSQSSRAGPYEQHF. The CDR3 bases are TGCGCCAGCAGCCAATCGTCCAGGGCCGGACCCTACGAGCAGCACTTC.

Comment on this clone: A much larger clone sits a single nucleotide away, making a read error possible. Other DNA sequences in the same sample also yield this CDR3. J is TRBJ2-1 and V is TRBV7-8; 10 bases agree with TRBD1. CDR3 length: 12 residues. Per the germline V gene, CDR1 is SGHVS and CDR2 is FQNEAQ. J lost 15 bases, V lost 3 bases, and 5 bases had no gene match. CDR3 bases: TGTGCCAGCAGCTTGACAGGGGGCGGTACGTTCTTC. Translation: CASSLTGGGTFF.

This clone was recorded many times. The CDR3 reads CASSLLAGGIYEQYF. CDR3 sequence (DNA): TGTGCCAGCAGCTTACTAGCGGGGGGGATATACGAGCAGTACTTC. The chain is built from TRBV7-2 and TRBJ2-7, with 12 nucleotides matching TRBD2. V dropped 2 bases and J dropped 4; count of bases not matched to a gene: 3. This CDR3 comprises 15 residues. The germline V gene has CDR1 SGHTA and CDR2 FQGNSA.

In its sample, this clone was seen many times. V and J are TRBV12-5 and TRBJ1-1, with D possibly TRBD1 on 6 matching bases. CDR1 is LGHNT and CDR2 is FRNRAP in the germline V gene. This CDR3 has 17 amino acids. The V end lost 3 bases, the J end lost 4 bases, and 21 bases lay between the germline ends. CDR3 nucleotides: TGTGCTAGTGGTTTCCAAAGAGGGACACAATCCGCCACTGAAGCTTTCTTT. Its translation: CASGFQRGTQSATEAFF. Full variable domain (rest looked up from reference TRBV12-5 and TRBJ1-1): DARVTQTPRHKVTEMGQEVTMRCQPILGHNTVFWYRQTMMQGLELLAYFRNRAPLDDSGMPKDRFSAEMPDATLATLKIQPSEPRDSAVYFCASGFQRGTQSATEAFFGQGTRLTVV.

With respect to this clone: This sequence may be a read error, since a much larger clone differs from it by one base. The chain's CDR3 is CASSSPTSGGPSAEVYEQFF. The CDR3, as DNA: TGTGCCAGCAGCTCCCCGACTAGCGGGGGGCCGTCCGCAGAAGTGTATGAGCAGTTCTTC. The chain carries TRBV7-8 and TRBJ2-1; 13 positions agree with TRBD2. Per germline, CDR1 SGHVS and CDR2 FQNEAQ. V lost 4 bases and J lost 8; bases outside the gene matches: 20. The CDR3 is made up of 20 amino acids.

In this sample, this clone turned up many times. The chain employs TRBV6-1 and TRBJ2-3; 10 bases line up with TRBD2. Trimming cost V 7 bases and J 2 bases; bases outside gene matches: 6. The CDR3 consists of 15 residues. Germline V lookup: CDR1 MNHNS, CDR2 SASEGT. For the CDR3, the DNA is TGTGCCAGCACCCTAGCGGGGGTCCTCACAGATACGCAGTATTTT. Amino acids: CASTLAGVLTDTQYF.

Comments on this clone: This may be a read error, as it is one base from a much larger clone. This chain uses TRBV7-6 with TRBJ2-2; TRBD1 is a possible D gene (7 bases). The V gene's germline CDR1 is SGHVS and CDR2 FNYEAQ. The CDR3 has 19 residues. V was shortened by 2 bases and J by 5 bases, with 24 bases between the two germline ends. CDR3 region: CASSLQEEGCTGVTGELFF. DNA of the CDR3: TGTGCCAGCAGCTTACAGGAGGAGGGATGTACAGGGGTAACCGGGGAGCTGTTTTTT.

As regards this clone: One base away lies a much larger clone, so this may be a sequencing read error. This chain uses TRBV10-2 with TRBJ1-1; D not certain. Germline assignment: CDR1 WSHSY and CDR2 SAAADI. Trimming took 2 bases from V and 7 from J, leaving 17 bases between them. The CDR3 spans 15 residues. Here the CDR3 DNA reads TGCGCCAGCAGTGAGATCGGAGCGGTTTTTGGTGAAGCTTTCTTT. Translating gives CASSEIGAVFGEAFF.

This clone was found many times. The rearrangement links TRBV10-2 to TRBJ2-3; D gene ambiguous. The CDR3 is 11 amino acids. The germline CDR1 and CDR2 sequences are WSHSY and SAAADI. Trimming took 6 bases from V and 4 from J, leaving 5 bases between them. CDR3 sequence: CASSEPDTQYF. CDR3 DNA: TGCGCCAGCAGCGAGCCAGATACGCAGTATTTT.

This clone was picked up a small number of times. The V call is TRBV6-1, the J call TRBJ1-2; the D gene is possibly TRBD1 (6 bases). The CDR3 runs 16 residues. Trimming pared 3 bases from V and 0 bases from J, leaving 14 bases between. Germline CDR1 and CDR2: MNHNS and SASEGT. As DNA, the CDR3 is TGTGCCAGCAGTGATTACAGGGCCCCCTCTAACTATGGCTACACCTTC. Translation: CASSDYRAPSNYGYTF.